A single sample is the source of the 3 T cell receptor beta chains below, sequenced in a study of OX40 agonist ivuxolimab in advanced cancers. Sequencing was performed with immunoSEQ multiplex PCR; in TCRdb, only in-frame clones are kept and a portion is missing. The sample records fewer than 100,000 clones, 86% being singletons. The input for sequencing was CD4+ or CD8+ T cells sorted from blood, taken in a trial of the OX40 agonist ivuxolimab. Receptors were obtained from an adult with an advanced solid tumor such as melanoma, head and neck, liver or kidney cancer.

The rearrangement uses TRBV15 and TRBJ1-2, with D possibly matching TRBD1 (5 bases). Trimming shortened V by 6 bases and J by 5 bases, and 16 bases separated the two germline ends. Looked up from germline, CDR1 is LNHNV and CDR2 is YYDKDF (reference sequence). The CDR3 has 14 residues. CDR3 DNA sequence: TGTGCCACCAGTCCAGATGCGGGACCATATGGCTACACCTTC. Its protein is CATSPDAGPYGYTF.

The V gene is TRBV14, the J gene TRBJ1-5; D is unclear. The CDR3 loop spans 13 amino acids. V lost 2 bases to trimming and J lost 4 bases, with 6 bases between them. In germline, CDR1 is SGHDN, CDR2 FVKESK. CDR3: CASSQMTNQPQHF. The CDR3 nucleotides read TGTGCCAGCAGCCAAATGACGAATCAGCCCCAGCATTTT. Together with reference TRBV14 and TRBJ1-5, the CDR3 gives the full variable domain: EAGVTQFPSHSVIEKGQTVTLRCDPISGHDNLYWYRRVMGKEIKFLLHFVKESKQDESGMPNNRFLAERTGGTYSTLKVQPAELEDSGVYFCASSQMTNQPQHFGDGTRLSIL.

V usage is TRBV6-1 and J usage is TRBJ1-5; D uncertain. CDR1 and CDR2 (germline): MNHNS, SASEGT. V shed 5 bases and J shed 1 base, with 12 bases lying between them. CDR3 length: 15 residues. The CDR3 protein is CASSRALGSNQPQHF. The DNA of the CDR3 is TGTGCCAGCAGTCGGGCCCTTGGGAGCAATCAGCCCCAGCATTTT.